This note documents a single TCR beta chain sequence. This sample is drawn from a study of TIL therapy for anti-PD-1-resistant metastatic lung cancer. Study background: Most patients had lung adenocarcinoma.

Time point reported: pre-treatment sample, taken before nivolumab and TIL therapy. Most excised metastases sampled were pleural nodules or supraclavicular lymph nodes. Tumors were harvested before any PD-1/PD-L1 blockade. Enrollment ran from October 2017 to January 2020. Sequencing used immunoSEQ v3. Libraries were prepared by immunoSEQ multiplex PCR; TCRdb keeps only in-frame clonotypes and omits some of them. The data hold tens of thousands of clones, with over 65% observed a single time. V trimming: 3 bases; J trimming: 5 bases; junction bases outside the gene matches: 3. Germline V CDR1 and CDR2: ENHRY, SYGVKD. The CDR3 sequence is 13 residues long.

This receptor was identified in a person aged 25 to 85 with non-small cell lung cancer. This chain links TRBV10-3 with TRBJ1-2, with TRBD1 identical over 7 bases. The sample in question was tumor tissue, obtained at baseline. The CDR3 protein is CAISEVQGYGYTF. For the CDR3, the DNA is TGTGCCATCAGTGAAGTACAGGGGTATGGCTACACCTTC.